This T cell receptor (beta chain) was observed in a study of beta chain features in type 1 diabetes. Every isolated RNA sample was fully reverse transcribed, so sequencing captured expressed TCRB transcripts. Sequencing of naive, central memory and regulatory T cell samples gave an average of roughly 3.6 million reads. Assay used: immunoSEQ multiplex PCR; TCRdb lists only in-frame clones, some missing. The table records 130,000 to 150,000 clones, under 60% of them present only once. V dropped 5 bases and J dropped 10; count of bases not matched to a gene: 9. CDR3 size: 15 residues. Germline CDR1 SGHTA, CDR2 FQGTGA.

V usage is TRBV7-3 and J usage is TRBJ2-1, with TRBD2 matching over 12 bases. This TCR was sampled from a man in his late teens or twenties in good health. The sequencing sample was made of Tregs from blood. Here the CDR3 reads CASSPRGLAGEEQFF. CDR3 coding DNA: TGTGCCAGCAGCCCAAGGGGACTAGCGGGTGAAGAGCAGTTCTTC.